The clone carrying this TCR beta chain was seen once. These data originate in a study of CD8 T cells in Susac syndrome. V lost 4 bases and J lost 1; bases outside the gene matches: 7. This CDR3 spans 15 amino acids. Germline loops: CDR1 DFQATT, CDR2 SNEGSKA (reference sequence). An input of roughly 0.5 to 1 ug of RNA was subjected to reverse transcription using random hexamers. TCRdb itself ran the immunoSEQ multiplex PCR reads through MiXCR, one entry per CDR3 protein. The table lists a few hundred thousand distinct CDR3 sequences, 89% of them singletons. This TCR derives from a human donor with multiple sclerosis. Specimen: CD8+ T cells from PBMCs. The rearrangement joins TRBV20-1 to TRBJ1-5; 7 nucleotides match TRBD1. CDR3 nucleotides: TGCAGTGCTAAGGGACAGCTTCCGAGCAATCAGCCCCAGCATTTT. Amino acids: CSAKGQLPSNQPQHF.